Below are 19 T cell receptor beta chains sequenced from a single sample in a study of blood T cell repertoires in COVID-19. Sequencing used immunoSEQ multiplex PCR; TCRdb keeps in-frame clones, though not all of them. Among about 180,000 clones listed, around 85% were seen once. Sequences were obtained from peripheral blood. The receptors come from a man between 65 and 85 years old with active or convalescent COVID-19.

The V and J genes are TRBV7-9 and TRBJ2-7, with 10 nucleotides matching TRBD2. V was clipped by 3 bases and J by 4 bases; unmatched bases: 3. Germline CDR1 SEHNR, CDR2 FQNEAQ (reference sequence). This CDR3 has 14 amino acids. CDR3 residues: CASSLASGSYEQYF. DNA of the CDR3: TGTGCCAGCAGCTTGGCTAGCGGGAGTTACGAGCAGTACTTC.

This rearrangement joins TRBV5-1 to TRBJ2-7; 7 bases agree with TRBD1. The CDR3 contains 14 residues. J gave up 3 bases and V 4 bases, and 7 bases lay outside the gene matches. Germline CDR1 SGHRS, CDR2 YFSETQ. The CDR3 region has the DNA TGCGCCAGCAGCCTTCAAGGGGGCGGCTACGAGCAGTACTTC. Translated: CASSLQGGGYEQYF.

The V and J genes are TRBV4-1 and TRBJ2-7; 8 bases fit TRBD2. The CDR3 has 15 amino acids. J lost 0 bases, V lost 1 base, and 2 bases had no gene match. Germline V lookup: CDR1 MGHRA, CDR2 YSYEKL. Here the CDR3 DNA reads TGCGCCAGCAGCCAAGGGACTAGCCGCTCCTACGAGCAGTACTTC. This encodes CASSQGTSRSYEQYF.

V is TRBV19 and J is TRBJ1-2; no firm D call. The CDR3 runs 13 residues. The V end lost 5 bases, the J end lost 4 bases, and 11 bases lay between the germline ends. Germline V CDR1 and CDR2: LNHDA, SQIVND (reference sequence). The CDR3 nucleotides are TGTGCCAGTAGTGACGAGGGATCCTATGGCTACACCTTC. It encodes CASSDEGSYGYTF.

The V gene is TRBV5-1, the J gene TRBJ2-5; TRBD1 aligns across 7 bases. The CDR3 contains 14 residues. Germline V gene sequence: CDR1 SGHRS, CDR2 YFSETQ. Trimming took 3 bases from V and 3 from J; bases not matched to a gene: 5. DNA of the CDR3: TGCGCCAGCAGCTGGGGACAGAAAGAAGAGACCCAGTACTTC. Protein product: CASSWGQKEETQYF. Drawing the rest from reference TRBV5-1 and TRBJ2-5, the complete variable domain is KAGVTQTPRYLIKTRGQQVTLSCSPISGHRSVSWYQQTPGQGLQFLFEYFSETQRNKGNFPGRFSGRQFSNSRSEMNVSTLELGDSALYLCASSWGQKEETQYFGPGTRLLVL.

The J gene is TRBJ2-2, the V gene TRBV6-5; unclear D gene. Germline V lookup: CDR1 MNHEY, CDR2 SVGAGI. V shed 6 bases and J shed 4 bases, with 9 bases lying between them. The CDR3 covers 13 residues. The CDR3, as DNA: TGTGCCAGCAGCCCAACATCCACCGGGGAGCTGTTTTTT. The encoded protein is CASSPTSTGELFF.

Worth noting for this clone: Other nucleotide sequences in the sample specify the same CDR3. The V call is TRBV18, the J call TRBJ2-7; D perhaps matches TRBD2 (5 bases). The CDR3 is 14 amino acids. The germline gives CDR1 KGHSH, CDR2 LQKENI. The germline V and J ends were trimmed by 3 bases and 2 bases, with 11 bases remaining between them. In DNA, the CDR3 is TGTGCCAGCTCACCTGCTGGACTTACCTACGAGCAGTACTTC. Protein: CASSPAGLTYEQYF.

The chain links TRBV5-1 to TRBJ2-1; weak D call: TRBD1 (5 bases). Between the trimmed V and J ends, which lost 4 bases and 0 bases, there was a span of 14 bases. The CDR3 sequence is 16 residues long. CDR1 is SGHRS and CDR2 is YFSETQ in the germline V gene. The CDR3 sequence: CASSTTALSSYNEQFF. The CDR3 DNA follows: TGCGCCAGCAGCACGACAGCCCTGAGCTCCTACAATGAGCAGTTCTTC.

This chain uses TRBV12-3 or TRBV12-4 with TRBJ1-1; the D is unclear. This CDR3 has 13 amino acids. The ends were cut back, 6 bases at V and 3 bases at J, with 11 bases in the middle. CDR3 in DNA: TGTGCCAGCAGCCAGTGGGGAGACACTGAAGCTTTCTTT. This sequence encodes CASSQWGDTEAFF.

The rearrangement joins TRBV7-9 to TRBJ2-2; TRBD1 might be the D (6 bases). The CDR3 totals 14 residues. Trimming removed 6 bases from V and 1 base from J, with 9 bases in between. CDR1 and CDR2 from the germline V gene are SEHNR and FQNEAQ (reference sequence). In DNA, the CDR3 is TGTGCCAGCAGACCGGACAGGAACACCGGGGAGCTGTTTTTT. Translation gives CASRPDRNTGELFF.

J is TRBJ1-2 and V is TRBV7-8, with 8 bases matching TRBD1. The CDR3 spans 18 residues. The V segment lost 1 base and the J segment 0 bases; nucleotides outside the gene matches: 10. The germline gives CDR1 SGHVS, CDR2 FQNEAQ. CDR3 region: CASSLGIATGATNYGYTF. As DNA, the CDR3 is TGTGCCAGCAGCTTAGGAATTGCGACAGGGGCGACTAACTATGGCTACACCTTC.

J is TRBJ1-4 and V is TRBV5-1; D unresolved. The germline V gene has CDR1 SGHRS and CDR2 YFSETQ. Deletions cut 2 bases from V and 2 bases from J, with 10 bases between. The CDR3 is 15 residues long. CDR3 in amino acids: CASSLWEATNEKLFF. For the CDR3, the DNA is TGCGCCAGCAGCTTATGGGAGGCGACTAATGAAAAACTGTTTTTT.

The genes are TRBV3-1 (or the pseudogene TRBV3-2) and TRBJ1-1, with a possible D match to TRBD1 (5 bases). V lost 5 bases and J 9 bases, leaving 10 bases between the germline ends. Germline V lookup: CDR1 LGHDT, CDR2 YNNKEL (reference sequence). The CDR3 has 11 residues. CDR3 in DNA: TGTGCCAGCAGCTCAGGGAACAAAGCTTTCTTT. Its protein is CASSSGNKAFF.

The chain uses TRBV7-2 and TRBJ1-1; no reliable D call. There are 13 residues in the CDR3. The V gene's germline CDR1 is SGHTA and CDR2 FQGNSA. The V and J ends lost 5 bases and 6 bases respectively, with 13 bases between them. In DNA form, the CDR3 reads TGTGCCAGCAGCCCCCACGGGGTGGCTGAAGCTTTCTTT. Its translation: CASSPHGVAEAFF.

The rearrangement joins TRBV7-3 to TRBJ2-1; D is possibly TRBD2 (6 bases). Per germline, CDR1 SGHTA and CDR2 FQGTGA. Trimming removed 2 bases from V and 5 bases from J, with 13 bases in between. The CDR3 sequence is 15 residues long. CDR3 sequence (DNA): TGTGCCAGCAGCTTAGGGGGGAGTGGGAACAATGAGCAGTTCTTC. It encodes CASSLGGSGNNEQFF.

The chain recombines TRBV18 with TRBJ1-5; D not certain. The CDR3 loop spans 15 amino acids. V was shortened by 3 bases and J by 1 base, with 10 bases between the two germline ends. Germline CDR1 is KGHSH and CDR2 is LQKENI. CDR3 bases: TGTGCCAGCTCACCCCATCCGAGCAGCAATCAGCCCCAGCATTTT. Its protein product is CASSPHPSSNQPQHF.

V gene TRBV30 combines with J gene TRBJ2-2; the match to TRBD2 covers 7 bases. Trimming removed 2 bases from V and 1 base from J; junction bases left unmatched: 4. The germline V gene has CDR1 GTSNPN and CDR2 SVGIG (reference sequence). The CDR3 runs to 15 residues. CDR3 nucleotide sequence: TGTGCCTGGAGTTGGGGAGGGAGGAACACCGGGGAGCTGTTTTTT. Protein product: CAWSWGGRNTGELFF.

The V and J genes are TRBV24-1 and TRBJ2-7, with TRBD1 identical over 7 bases. J lost 6 bases, V lost 3 bases, and 4 bases had no gene match. This CDR3 has 13 amino acids. CDR1 is KGHDR and CDR2 is SFDVKD in the germline V gene. CDR3 amino acids: CATSDATGVEQYF. CDR3 coding DNA: TGTGCCACCAGTGATGCTACAGGGGTCGAGCAGTACTTC.

This rearrangement joins TRBV6-2 or TRBV6-3 to TRBJ2-5; 7 nucleotides line up with TRBD1. J was trimmed by 5 bases and V by 3 bases; bases with no gene match: 6. The CDR3 sequence is 14 residues long. Germline CDR1 and CDR2: MNHEY and SVGEGT. This CDR3 reads CASSYRDSKETQYF. CDR3 nucleotide sequence: TGTGCCAGCAGTTATAGGGACAGTAAGGAGACCCAGTACTTC.